The 8 T cell receptor beta chains reported below all come from one sample, sequenced in a study of T cell repertoires in cytomegalovirus infection. TCRdb reanalysed the reads using MiXCR and keeps one entry per CDR3 protein. This table has around 47,000 distinct CDR3 sequences, 20% appearing once. These receptors lack a known antigen. The specimen was CD8+ T cells from cultured PBMCs, collected from culture after CMV antigen stimulation. The receptors derive from a human donor in good health (CMV status not recorded). Some clones in this sample may be carry-over from other donors' samples.

The chain combines TRBV2 with TRBJ2-7, with D hard to call. The CDR3 consists of 15 residues. Germline assignment: CDR1 SNHLY and CDR2 FYNNEI. Trimming removed 5 bases at V and 0 bases at J, with 14 bases between. The DNA for the CDR3 is TGTGCCAGCAGTACAGACACCTTGAGCTCCTACGAGCAGTACTTC. Protein product: CASSTDTLSSYEQYF.

This clonotype appeared a few times. The CDR3 protein is CASSEGETGTGSPGYTF. The CDR3 nucleotides are TGTGCCAGCAGTGAGGGGGAAACCGGGACAGGGTCTCCCGGCTACACCTTC. The chain employs TRBV6-1 and TRBJ1-2; 9 bases are a match to TRBD1. The CDR3 is 17 residues long. Germline V gives CDR1 MNHNS, CDR2 SASEGT. The V gene end was trimmed by 3 bases and the J gene end by 8 bases; junction bases not matched to a gene: 16.

This rearrangement joins TRBV14 to TRBJ1-6, with D unclear. V lost 4 bases, J lost 11 bases, and 9 bases lay in between. In germline, CDR1 is SGHDN, CDR2 FVKESK. The CDR3 spans 12 residues. The DNA of the CDR3 is TGTGCCAGCAGCCCCAGTGGCCCACCCCTCCACTTT. This sequence encodes CASSPSGPPLHF.

The chain couples TRBV7-9 to TRBJ2-7; 9 bases align to TRBD2. Trimming removed 6 bases from V and 2 bases from J; junction bases left unmatched: 8. The CDR3 covers 15 residues. The V gene's germline CDR1 is SEHNR and CDR2 FQNEAQ (reference sequence). CDR3 in amino acids: CASSDERGAAYEQYF. CDR3 nucleotide sequence: TGTGCCAGCAGTGACGAGCGGGGGGCCGCCTACGAGCAGTACTTC.

There are a few counts of this clonotype. The V and J genes are TRBV7-2 and TRBJ2-1, with 11 bases lining up with TRBD2. V lost 1 base to trimming and J lost 4 bases; unmatched junction nucleotides: 6. The CDR3 spans 17 residues. CDR1 and CDR2 from the germline V gene are SGHTA and FQGNSA. Here the CDR3 reads CASSLGLAGPKYNEQFF. The CDR3 DNA is TGTGCCAGCAGCTTAGGACTAGCGGGGCCAAAATACAATGAGCAGTTCTTC.

This clonotype was counted between two and nine times. The chain recombines TRBV6-5 with TRBJ2-7; a weak D match, TRBD1 (5 bases). The CDR3 has 16 amino acids. The ends were cut back, 2 bases at V and 3 bases at J, with 17 bases in the middle. Per germline, CDR1 MNHEY and CDR2 SVGAGI. This chain's CDR3 is CASSYGYVGRDYEQYF. The CDR3 DNA reads as TGTGCCAGCAGTTACGGTTACGTGGGCAGGGACTACGAGCAGTACTTC.

V gene TRBV30 combines with J gene TRBJ1-1; possibly TRBD1 for D (5 bases). V dropped 0 bases and J dropped 3 bases, with 5 bases sitting between them. This CDR3 is built from 12 residues. Germline CDR1 and CDR2: GTSNPN and SVGIG (reference sequence). The CDR3 here is CAWSVGDTEAFF. The CDR3 DNA reads TGTGCCTGGAGTGTGGGGGACACTGAAGCTTTCTTT.

This clonotype was counted many times. The chain links TRBV7-9 to TRBJ2-2; D is unclear. Germline assignment: CDR1 SEHNR and CDR2 FQNEAQ (reference sequence). Trimming shortened V by 5 bases and J by 1 base, and 17 bases separated the two germline ends. The CDR3 runs to 17 residues. CDR3 in amino acids: CASSPPEAGENTGELFF. CDR3 nucleotide sequence: TGTGCCAGCAGCCCCCCCGAGGCAGGCGAGAACACCGGGGAGCTGTTTTTT. The full variable domain, completed using reference TRBV7-9 and TRBJ2-2, is DTGVSQNPRHKITKRGQNVTFRCDPISEHNRLYWYRQTLGQGPEFLTYFQNEAQLEKSRLLSDRFSAERPKGSFSTLEIQRTEQGDSAMYLCASSPPEAGENTGELFFGEGSRLTVL.